This is a list of T cell receptor beta chains from one sample in a study of cytomegalovirus exposure and HLA in healthy donors. Sequencing was performed with immunoSEQ multiplex PCR; in TCRdb, only in-frame clones are kept and a portion is missing. This table holds roughly 120,000 clones, about two thirds found once. The sequenced sample was PBMCs. These receptors were obtained from a man in his 60s in good health and CMV-seropositive. CDR3s include the opening cysteine and the closing phenylalanine or tryptophan. D genes are given only for firm matches. Clone size appears in some rows only: once, few, many, or a class for an expanded clone.

>-|TRBV29-1|TRBJ2-1|-
CSVDPYRGEQFF
TGCAGCGTTGACCCGTATCGGGGTGAGCAGTTCTTC
>-|TRBV10-2|TRBJ1-5|-
CASSVQGSNQPQHF
TGCGCCAGCAGTGTCCAGGGTAGTAACCAGCCCCAGCATTTT
>-|TRBV28|TRBJ1-2|-
CASSLSGEAWGYTF
TGTGCCAGCAGTTTGAGCGGGGAGGCCTGGGGCTACACCTTC
>-|TRBV11-2|TRBJ2-5|TRBD2
CASSHGAGEGETQYF
TGTGCCAGCAGTCATGGAGCGGGGGAGGGGGAGACCCAGTACTTC
>-|TRBV28|TRBJ2-7|-
CASAGTPNPYEQYF
TGTGCCAGCGCTGGGACACCGAACCCTTACGAGCAGTACTTC
>-|TRBV27|TRBJ2-1|-
CASSFSQSNEQFF
TGTGCCAGCAGTTTTAGCCAGAGTAATGAGCAGTTCTTC
>-|TRBV5-6|TRBJ1-4|-
CASSGAGKEKLFF
TGTGCCAGCAGCGGGGCGGGGAAGGAAAAACTGTTTTTT
>-|TRBV6-5|TRBJ1-2|-
CASSYGTGSNYGYTF
TGTGCCAGCAGTTACGGTACAGGGTCTAACTATGGCTACACCTTC
>-|TRBV5-1|TRBJ2-3|TRBD2
CASSLASGGITDTQYF
TGCGCCAGCAGCTTGGCTAGCGGGGGGATCACAGATACGCAGTATTTT
>-|TRBV28|TRBJ1-1|-
CASSFASEEEAFF
TGTGCCAGCAGTTTTGCCAGCGAAGAAGAAGCTTTCTTT
>-|TRBV5-1|TRBJ2-1|TRBD2
CASSSIAGSEQFF
TGCGCCAGCAGCTCAATAGCGGGGAGTGAGCAGTTCTTC
>-|TRBV11-3|TRBJ2-2|TRBD2
CASSPKRGGHGELFF
TGTGCCAGCAGCCCAAAGCGGGGGGGCCACGGGGAGCTGTTTTTT
>-|TRBV9|TRBJ2-7|TRBD2
CASSVAHSGLTEQYF
TGTGCCAGCAGCGTAGCCCATAGCGGGCTCACCGAGCAGTACTTC
>few|TRBV10-1|TRBJ2-7|TRBD1
CASQRDRGTLYEQYF
TGCGCCAGCCAGCGGGACAGGGGAACCCTCTACGAGCAGTACTTC
>once|TRBV6-1|TRBJ2-7|-
CASGLAEIYNEQYF
TGTGCCAGCGGTCTGGCGGAGATCTACAACGAGCAGTACTTC
>-|TRBV15|TRBJ2-7|-
CATSRDPGAYEQYF
TGTGCCACCAGCAGAGATCCGGGAGCCTACGAGCAGTACTTC
>-|TRBV7-3|TRBJ1-3|-
CASSLGSGTSGNTIYF
TGTGCCAGCAGCTTAGGTTCAGGAACCTCTGGAAACACCATATATTTT
>-|TRBV6-5|TRBJ2-7|TRBD2
CASTSRTSGTYEQYF
TGTGCCAGCACTTCTAGGACTAGCGGTACCTACGAGCAGTACTTC
>-|TRBV4-1|TRBJ2-5|TRBD2
CASSARLPTSGDQETQYF
TGCGCCAGCAGCGCAAGACTACCGACTAGCGGGGACCAAGAGACCCAGTACTTC
>-|TRBV2|TRBJ2-3|-
CASIKRSLATDTQYF
TGTGCCAGCATTAAGCGCTCTCTCGCCACAGATACGCAGTATTTT
>-|TRBV6-5|TRBJ1-2|-
CATWDFYGYTF
TGTGCCACTTGGGACTTCTATGGCTACACCTTC
>-|TRBV30|TRBJ1-6|-
CAWSRVNSPLHF
TGTGCCTGGAGTCGGGTGAATTCACCCCTCCACTTT
>-|TRBV28|TRBJ2-1|-
CASSFGLRSYNEQFF
TGTGCCAGCAGCTTTGGACTGAGGTCCTACAATGAGCAGTTCTTC
>-|TRBV5-5|TRBJ2-7|-
CASSLAGSYEQYF
TGTGCCAGCAGCTTGGCGGGATCCTACGAGCAGTACTTC
>-|TRBV28|TRBJ1-1|TRBD1
CASGQGVGGTEAFF
TGTGCCAGCGGACAGGGGGTCGGGGGCACTGAAGCTTTCTTT
>-|TRBV28|TRBJ2-5|-
CASSLSGSETQYF
TGTGCCAGCAGTTTATCTGGGAGTGAGACCCAGTACTTC
>-|TRBV27|TRBJ2-5|TRBD1
CASRPGTGAQTQYF
TGTGCCAGCCGCCCCGGGACAGGGGCGCAGACCCAGTACTTC
>-|TRBV30|TRBJ1-5|-
CAWTGVGNQPQHF
TGTGCCTGGACAGGGGTGGGCAATCAGCCCCAGCATTTT
>-|TRBV9|TRBJ1-2|-
CASSVGRGNYGYTF
TGTGCCAGCAGCGTAGGACGGGGGAACTATGGCTACACCTTC
>few|TRBV28|TRBJ2-2|-
CASTPQISNTGELFF
TGTGCCAGCACTCCACAGATTTCGAACACCGGGGAGCTGTTTTTT
>-|TRBV2|TRBJ2-5|-
CASSLGPPGEGETQYF
TGTGCCAGCAGTTTGGGCCCGCCGGGAGAGGGGGAGACCCAGTACTTC
>-|TRBV2|TRBJ2-3|TRBD2
CASSPGLGTDTQYF
TGTGCCAGCAGCCCGGGACTAGGGACAGATACGCAGTATTTT
>-|TRBV7-9|TRBJ1-2|TRBD1
CASSLETGERYTF
TGTGCCAGCAGCTTAGAGACAGGGGAGCGCTACACCTTC
>once|TRBV14|TRBJ2-7|-
CASSQVGEQYF
TGTGCCAGCAGCCAGGTCGGCGAGCAGTACTTC
>few|TRBV4-1|TRBJ2-5|TRBD2
CASSQVDMGLVLREQYF
TGCGCCAGCAGCCAAGTCGATATGGGACTAGTACTACGGGAGCAGTACTTC
>-|TRBV5-5|TRBJ2-7|-
CASSRDYSSYEQYF
TGTGCCAGCAGCCGCGACTACAGTTCCTACGAGCAGTACTTC
>-|TRBV18|TRBJ1-1|-
CASSPRDMENTEAFF
TGTGCCAGCTCACCGAGAGACATGGAGAACACTGAAGCTTTCTTT
>-|TRBV19|TRBJ1-5|-
CASSIGDRRHQPQHF
TGTGCCAGTAGTATTGGTGACAGGCGACATCAGCCCCAGCATTTT
>-|TRBV11-3|TRBJ2-5|-
CASSHRDYQETQYF
TGTGCCAGCAGCCACCGGGACTACCAAGAGACCCAGTACTTC
>-|TRBV29-1|TRBJ1-1|-
CSVGGGRTTEAFF
TGCAGCGTTGGGGGGGGAAGGACCACTGAAGCTTTCTTT
>-|TRBV11-2|TRBJ1-2|-
CASSSGEGYGYTF
TGTGCCAGCTCCTCGGGGGAGGGGTATGGCTACACCTTC
>-|TRBV29-1|TRBJ1-4|TRBD1
CSVGAGTAGEKLFF
TGCAGCGTTGGGGCCGGGACAGCCGGTGAAAAACTGTTTTTT
>few|TRBV6-5|TRBJ1-3|-
CASSYDTHFSGNTIYF
TGTGCCAGCAGTTACGATACTCACTTCTCTGGAAACACCATATATTTT
>-|TRBV9|TRBJ1-6|TRBD1
CASSATGTGGFTLHF
TGTGCCAGCAGCGCCACCGGGACAGGGGGTTTCACCCTCCACTTT
>-|TRBV9|TRBJ2-1|TRBD1
CASSVEGTVDNEQFF
TGTGCCAGCAGCGTAGAGGGGACAGTTGACAATGAGCAGTTCTTC
>-|TRBV5-4|TRBJ2-3|TRBD1
CASSSQGSTDTQYF
TGTGCCAGCAGCTCACAGGGGAGCACAGATACGCAGTATTTT
>-|TRBV11-2|TRBJ2-7|TRBD1
CASSPDRGDEQYF
TGTGCCAGCAGCCCGGACAGGGGGGACGAGCAGTACTTC
>few|TRBV6-6|TRBJ2-7|-
CASSYSRQFGEQYF
TGTGCCAGCAGTTACTCGAGACAGTTTGGCGAGCAGTACTTC
>-|TRBV7-2|TRBJ2-3|-
CASSFRLRISTDTQYF
TGCGCCAGCAGCTTTCGGTTGAGGATTAGCACAGATACGCAGTATTTT
>-|TRBV2|TRBJ1-1|TRBD1
CATADRAREAFF
TGTGCCACCGCGGACAGGGCTCGTGAAGCTTTCTTT
>-|TRBV7-8|TRBJ1-5|-
CASCRYSNQPQHF
TGTGCCAGCTGCAGATATAGCAATCAGCCCCAGCATTTT
>many|TRBV2|TRBJ2-5|-
CASSEGAYQETQYF
TGTGCCAGCAGTGAGGGGGCATACCAAGAGACCCAGTACTTC
>-|TRBV11-2|TRBJ1-2|-
CASSRGGVYGYTF
TGTGCCAGCAGCAGGGGGGGCGTCTATGGCTACACCTTC
>-|TRBV7-6|TRBJ2-1|TRBD2
CASSLAPGGPNEQFF
TGTGCCAGCAGCTTAGCTCCGGGGGGGCCCAATGAGCAGTTCTTC
>-|TRBV19|TRBJ2-7|-
CATRGQGMPYEQHF
TGTGCCACCAGAGGGCAGGGGATGCCCTACGAGCAGCACTTC